A selection of T cell receptor beta chains follows, all from one sample in a study of beta chain features in type 1 diabetes. Only in-frame clones appear in the TCRdb table, and some are missing; sequencing was by immunoSEQ multiplex PCR. The table has approximately 170,000 clones, about 8% seen once. Sequencing used central memory CD4+ T cells from blood. The receptor set was obtained from a woman between 40 and 50 years old with type 1 diabetes. The CDR3 runs from the conserved cysteine through the conserved F or W. Fields, in order: clone size, D gene, J gene, V gene, CDR3 DNA, CDR3 protein. The D gene is left open where the match is weak. Size values are once, few and many counts, or a class for expanded clones, and some rows have none.

>few|.|TRBJ2-7|TRBV30
TGTGCCTGGGGGGAGGAGGTAGACGAGCAGTACTTC
CAWGEEVDEQYF
>.|TRBD2|TRBJ2-3|TRBV28
TGTGCCAGCAGTTTGGGGAGGACTAGCGGCACAGATACGCAGTATTTT
CASSLGRTSGTDTQYF
>.|.|TRBJ1-2|TRBV27
TGTGCCAGCAGTTTATTCTCCAGCTATGGCTACACCTTC
CASSLFSSYGYTF
>few|.|TRBJ1-4|TRBV28
TGTGCCAGCAGTTCAGGACTTCGGGAAAAACTGTTTTTT
CASSSGLREKLFF
>.|.|TRBJ2-2|TRBV7-2
TGTGCCAGCAACTGGGGGCGTGGCACCGGGGAGCTGTTTTTT
CASNWGRGTGELFF
>few|.|TRBJ2-3|TRBV7-9
TGTGCCAGCAGCTTAGGCATAAGCAGCACAGATACGCAGTATTTT
CASSLGISSTDTQYF
>few|TRBD2|TRBJ2-3|TRBV5-1
TGCGCCAGCAGCCCTAGCGGGGGGGCCTATGCTAGCACAGATACGCAGTATTTT
CASSPSGGAYASTDTQYF
>many|.|TRBJ1-6|TRBV5-5
TGTGCCAGCAGCCCAGAGCGCGTCGATTCACCCCTCCACTTT
CASSPERVDSPLHF
>few|TRBD1|TRBJ2-3|TRBV29-1
TGCAGCGTTGTAGGACAGGGGGCTTCCCCAGATACGCAGTATTTT
CSVVGQGASPDTQYF
>few|TRBD2|TRBJ2-7|TRBV28
TGTGCCAGCAGCCCTCAGCGGGGAAGGCCCTACGAGCAGTACTTC
CASSPQRGRPYEQYF
>.|.|TRBJ2-5|TRBV6-6
TGTGCCAGCAGTCCCCGGGTCCAAGAGACCCAGTACTTC
CASSPRVQETQYF
>.|.|TRBJ1-1|TRBV30
TGTGCCTGGAGTTCAGGACAGATTGAAGCTTTCTTT
CAWSSGQIEAFF
>.|TRBD2|TRBJ2-7|TRBV30
TGTGCCTGGAGCCAGAAGGGGCTAGCGGACAACGAGCAGTACTTC
CAWSQKGLADNEQYF
>.|.|TRBJ2-5|TRBV30
TGTGCCCGGCGAAAGGGGGAAGGGGCCCAGTACTTC
CARRKGEGAQYF
>.|TRBD1|TRBJ2-6|TRBV7-8
TGTGCCAGCAGCCCCAGCAGGGACAGGCGGACTGGGGCCAACGTCCTGACTTTC
CASSPSRDRRTGANVLTF
>many|TRBD2|TRBJ2-1|TRBV29-1
TGCAGCGGGGGGGCTAGCGGGAACGGTGAGCAGTTCTTC
CSGGASGNGEQFF
>.|.|TRBJ1-3|TRBV9
TGTGCCAGCAGCGACGGTGGTGGAAACACCATATATTTT
CASSDGGGNTIYF
>.|TRBD2|TRBJ2-1|TRBV13
TGTGCCAGCAGCCCGTCCCGGGGGGGGAGCTCCTACAATGAGCAGTTCTTC
CASSPSRGGSSYNEQFF
>.|TRBD1|TRBJ1-2|TRBV9
TGTGCCAGCAGCTCCTGGACAGGGGCAGCTGATGGCTACACCTTC
CASSSWTGAADGYTF
>.|TRBD1|TRBJ2-1|TRBV10-3
TGTGCCATCAGTGAGCCGGACAGGGAGATGAAGAAGTTCTTC
CAISEPDREMKKFF
>many|.|TRBJ2-7|TRBV29-1
TGCAGCGTTGGGCAGGGGATGGGCGAGCAGTACTTC
CSVGQGMGEQYF
>many|TRBD1|TRBJ1-5|TRBV5-6
TGTGCCAGCAGCTCTCGAACGACAGGGTCACGCAATCAGCCCCAGCATTTT
CASSSRTTGSRNQPQHF
>many|TRBD1|TRBJ1-2|TRBV6-5
TGTGCCAGCAGTGACTCTACAGGGGACGGCGGCTACACCTTC
CASSDSTGDGGYTF
>few|.|TRBJ2-1|TRBV9
TGTGCCAGCAGCGTAGTGGGGGCGAATGAGCAGTTCTTC
CASSVVGANEQFF
>.|.|TRBJ1-2|TRBV19
TGTGCCAGTAGTCTGTTAATCGACTATGGCTACACCTTC
CASSLLIDYGYTF
>.|.|TRBJ1-1|TRBV7-3
TGTGCCAGCAGCCTGGGGAGTATGAACACTGAAGCTTTCTTT
CASSLGSMNTEAFF
>.|.|TRBJ1-5|TRBV19
TGTGCCAGTAGTGTAGAGCACGCGGTTAATCAGCCCCAGCATTTT
CASSVEHAVNQPQHF